Sequencing of this T cell receptor beta chain was carried out in a study of blood T cell repertoires in COVID-19. Only in-frame clones appear in the TCRdb table, and some are missing; sequencing was by immunoSEQ multiplex PCR. The sample shows about 220,000 clones, around four fifths of them seen only once. CDR3 length: 15 amino acids. Germline loops: CDR1 SGHNT, CDR2 YYREEE (reference sequence). Trimming took 0 bases from V and 4 from J, leaving 13 bases between them. The clonotype was recovered from a woman older than 75 with COVID-19, enrolled during active disease. The chain carries TRBV5-4 and TRBJ1-1; TRBD1 might be the D (5 bases). The sequenced material came from peripheral blood. The CDR3 sequence is CASSLGGGEGTEAFF. The CDR3 DNA is TGTGCCAGCAGCTTGGGGGGGGGAGAGGGCACTGAAGCTTTCTTT. Based on the CDR3 plus reference TRBV5-4 and TRBJ1-1, the full variable domain is ETGVTQSPTHLIKTRGQQVTLRCSSQSGHNTVSWYQQALGQGPQFIFQYYREEENGRGNFPPRFSGLQFPNYSSELNVNALELDDSALYLCASSLGGGEGTEAFFGQGTRLTVV.